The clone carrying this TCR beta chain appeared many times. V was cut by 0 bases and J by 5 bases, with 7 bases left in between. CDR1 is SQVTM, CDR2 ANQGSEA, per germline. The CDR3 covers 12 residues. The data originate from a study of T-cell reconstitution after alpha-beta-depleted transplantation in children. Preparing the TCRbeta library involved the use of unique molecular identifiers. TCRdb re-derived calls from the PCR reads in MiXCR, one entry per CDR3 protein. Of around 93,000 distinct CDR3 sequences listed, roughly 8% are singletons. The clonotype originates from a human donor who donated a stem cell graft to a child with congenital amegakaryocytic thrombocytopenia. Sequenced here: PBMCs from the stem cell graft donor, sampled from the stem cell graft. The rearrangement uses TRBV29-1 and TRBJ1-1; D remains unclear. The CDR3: CSVEDGETEAFF. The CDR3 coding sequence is TGCAGCGTTGAAGATGGGGAGACTGAAGCTTTCTTT.